The sequence of this T cell receptor beta chain was determined in a study of blood T cell repertoires in COVID-19. Per the original data handling: Amplification of reference gene primers provided the estimated nucleated cell counts. TCRdb's table, derived via immunoSEQ multiplex PCR, lists solely in-frame clones and lacks some. V and J calls and clone size follow that table, whereas D and trimming were derived from the DNA. The profile shows 250,000 to 300,000 clones, 88% of them singletons. Per the germline V gene, CDR1 is SGHRS and CDR2 is YFSETQ. The CDR3 contains 17 residues. V gave up 0 bases and J gave up 1 base, with 16 bases separating them.

The sequenced sample consisted of PBMCs or T cells enriched from blood (not recorded which). The source is a woman in her 30s who had recovered from COVID-19. V gene TRBV5-1 combines with J gene TRBJ1-1, with D tentatively TRBD1 (6 bases). CDR3 loop: CASSLALWGPRNTEAFF. CDR3 nucleotides: TGCGCCAGCAGCTTGGCATTATGGGGGCCGCGGAACACTGAAGCTTTCTTT.